Listed here are 26 T cell receptor beta chains from one sample, sequenced in a study of T cells after yellow fever vaccination. TCRdb recomputed calls from the 5' RACE reads with MiXCR, one row per CDR3 protein. The repertoire holds 450,000 to 650,000 distinct CDR3 sequences, with 21% as singletons. This specimen consisted of PBMCs, obtained around 3 weeks after the first yellow fever vaccination. These receptors came from a man younger than 30 who received the YFV17D yellow fever vaccine.

This clonotype was picked up one time. This sequence joins TRBV3-1 and TRBJ2-6, with D unresolved. Trimming shortened V by 4 bases and J by 7 bases, and 11 bases separated the two germline ends. Germline loops: CDR1 LGHDT, CDR2 YNNKEL (reference sequence). The CDR3 has 14 amino acids. CDR3 loop: CASSPTMTANVLTF. In DNA form, the CDR3 reads TGTGCCAGCAGCCCTACGATGACAGCCAACGTCCTGACTTTC. The variable domain in full, completed from reference TRBV3-1 and TRBJ2-6, reads DTAVSQTPKYLVTQMGNDKSIKCEQNLGHDTMYWYKQDSKKFLKIMFSYNNKELIINETVPNRFSPKSPDKAHLNLHINSLELGDSAVYFCASSPTMTANVLTFGAGSRLTVL.

The chain links TRBV6-5 to TRBJ2-1; tentatively, D is TRBD1 (5 bases). Germline values: CDR1 MNHEY, CDR2 SVGAGI. This CDR3 is 15 amino acids long. V was shortened by 3 bases and J by 4 bases, with 13 bases between the two germline ends. The CDR3 sequence: CASSYFDRPYNEQFF. The CDR3 nucleotides are TGTGCCAGCAGTTATTTTGACAGACCATACAATGAGCAGTTCTTC.

The chain recombines TRBV9 with TRBJ2-3; perhaps TRBD2 as D (5 bases). V was shortened by 3 bases and J by 1 base, with 12 bases between the two germline ends. The CDR3 covers 15 residues. Germline V gives CDR1 SGDLS, CDR2 YYNGEE. CDR3 in amino acids: CASSAPRTGTDTQYF. DNA of the CDR3: TGTGCCAGCAGCGCCCCCCGGACTGGCACAGATACGCAGTATTTT.

The chain joins TRBV4-1 to TRBJ2-7; D not resolved. CDR3 size: 14 residues. V lost 3 bases to trimming and J lost 0 bases, with 9 bases between them. Germline CDR1 MGHRA, CDR2 YSYEKL. The CDR3 DNA follows: TGCGCCAGCAGCCAGACGGCGTCCTCCTACGAGCAGTACTTC. Translation: CASSQTASSYEQYF.

This clonotype was seen many times. The chain uses TRBV7-2 and TRBJ2-1; tentative D call: TRBD1 (5 bases). V lost 5 bases and J lost 10, with 12 bases in between. CDR3 length equals 12 residues. Germline V lookup: CDR1 SGHTA, CDR2 FQGNSA. This CDR3 reads CASSVPPGEQFF. CDR3 coding DNA: TGTGCCAGCAGCGTCCCCCCAGGGGAGCAGTTCTTC.

The CDR3, as DNA: TGTGCCAGCAGCTATGCCGGGCCGCAAGAGACCCAGTACTTC. It specifies CASSYAGPQETQYF. This chain joins TRBV7-9 and TRBJ2-5; D remains ambiguous. Germline CDR1 reads SEHNR; CDR2 reads FQNEAQ (reference sequence). The CDR3 totals 14 residues. Trimming removed 4 bases from V and 2 bases from J, with 11 bases in between.

This clonotype was seen only a few times. This chain connects TRBV30 to TRBJ1-5; 9 bases are shared with TRBD1. The CDR3 extends over 15 amino acids. Germline V lookup: CDR1 GTSNPN, CDR2 SVGIG (reference sequence). With V trimmed by 2 bases and J by 6 bases, 8 bases remained unmatched. The CDR3 protein is CAWSSGTGNRQPQHF. In DNA, the CDR3 is TGTGCCTGGAGTTCCGGGACAGGGAATCGTCAGCCCCAGCATTTT.

V is TRBV6-1 and J is TRBJ2-7, with TRBD2 as a possible D gene (5 bases). The V end was cut by 5 bases, the J end by 7 bases, with 6 bases between. The germline V gene encodes CDR1 MNHNS and CDR2 SASEGT. The CDR3 loop spans 10 amino acids. The CDR3 coding sequence is TGTGCCAGCAGTAGGACTGAGCAGTACTTC. Its protein product is CASSRTEQYF.

This clonotype occurred many times. The J gene is TRBJ1-1, the V gene TRBV7-9; 7 bases line up with TRBD1. Germline V gene lookup returns CDR1 SEHNR and CDR2 FQNEAQ (reference sequence). The CDR3 totals 13 residues. Trimming cost V 5 bases and J 2 bases; bases outside gene matches: 2. CDR3 sequence reads: CASSRTGNTEAFF. The CDR3 DNA is TGTGCCAGCAGCCGGACAGGTAACACTGAAGCTTTCTTT.

This sequence joins TRBV5-8 and TRBJ2-3; 10 bases map to TRBD2. The CDR3 covers 17 residues. The junction had 13 bases not matched to a gene; V was cut back by 4 bases and J by 5 bases. Germline V gene sequence: CDR1 SGHTS, CDR2 YDEGEE. The CDR3 region is CASSDLLSGGLGDTQYF. The CDR3 nucleotides are TGTGCCAGCAGCGATCTCCTTAGCGGGGGGTTGGGAGATACGCAGTATTTT.

This chain connects TRBV12-3 or TRBV12-4 to TRBJ1-4; no reliable D call. With 6 bases removed from V and 6 bases from J, the gap between germline ends came to 14 bases. This CDR3 has 14 residues. CDR3 nucleotides: TGTGCCAGCAGCCCCCAGGTGCGGGATGAAAAACTGTTTTTT. The encoded protein is CASSPQVRDEKLFF.

The chain joins TRBV6-1 to TRBJ2-7, with 8 nucleotides matching TRBD1. Germline CDR1 and CDR2: MNHNS and SASEGT. The length of the CDR3 is 13 residues. V shed 7 bases and J 3 bases; nucleotides not matched to a gene: 5. CDR3 sequence reads: CASTPGQVYEQYV. For the CDR3, the DNA is TGTGCCAGCACCCCGGGACAGGTCTACGAGCAGTACGTC.

The CDR3 sequence: CASNFVRTGELFF. The CDR3, as DNA: TGTGCCAGTAACTTTGTTAGGACCGGGGAGCTGTTTTTT. V usage is TRBV19 and J usage is TRBJ2-2; D not certain. Germline V gene lookup returns CDR1 LNHDA and CDR2 SQIVND (reference sequence). The CDR3 extends over 13 amino acids. The ends were cut back, 7 bases at V and 5 bases at J, with 11 bases in the middle.

The V gene is TRBV2, the J gene TRBJ1-4; D might be TRBD1 (6 bases). This CDR3 is 15 amino acids long. Between the trimmed V and J ends, which lost 5 bases and 8 bases, there was a span of 18 bases. CDR1 is SNHLY and CDR2 is FYNNEI in the germline V gene. The CDR3: CASSYSPGQAEKLFF. CDR3 nucleotide sequence: TGTGCCAGCAGTTATTCGCCGGGACAAGCAGAAAAACTGTTTTTT.

This clonotype was seen a few times. The J gene is TRBJ2-1, the V gene TRBV2; 7 nucleotides agree with TRBD1. V lost 1 base and J lost 14; bases outside the gene matches: 11. This CDR3 spans 14 amino acids. Germline values: CDR1 SNHLY, CDR2 FYNNEI. The DNA for the CDR3 is TGTGCCAGCAGTGAAGATCCAGGGGACAGTAGGAAGTTCTTC. This gives the protein CASSEDPGDSRKFF. The variable domain in full, with the rest retrieved from reference TRBV2 and TRBJ2-1, is EPEVTQTPSHQVTQMGQEVILRCVPISNHLYFYWYRQILGQKVEFLVSFYNNEISEKSEIFDDQFSVERPDGSNFTLKIRSTKLEDSAMYFCASSEDPGDSRKFFGPGTRLTVL.

The rearrangement joins TRBV5-5 to TRBJ1-5; D not certain. The V end was cut by 0 bases, the J end by 4 bases, with 14 bases between. There are 16 residues in the CDR3. Per germline, CDR1 SGHKS and CDR2 YYEKEE (reference sequence). In nucleotides, the CDR3 is TGTGCCAGCAGCTTGGCTCCTGGAGGACTAAATCAGCCCCAGCATTTT. It yields the protein CASSLAPGGLNQPQHF.

This clonotype was seen only a few times. The V call is TRBV6-5, the J call TRBJ2-7, with a possible D match to TRBD1 (7 bases). The CDR3 length is 15 residues. CDR1 MNHEY and CDR2 SVGAGI come from the germline V gene. The V gene lost 6 bases and the J gene lost 2 bases, with 17 bases spanning the gap. In DNA, the CDR3 is TGTGCCAGCAGATCCCAGGGGGGTAACGCCTACGAGCAGTACTTC. It encodes CASRSQGGNAYEQYF.

This chain links TRBV4-3 with TRBJ2-4; D is unclear. Per the germline V gene, CDR1 is LGHNA and CDR2 is YSLEER. There are 15 residues in the CDR3. The ends were cut back, 2 bases at V and 1 base at J, with 9 bases in the middle. CDR3 loop: CASSQTAVAKNIQYF. The DNA for the CDR3 is TGCGCCAGCAGCCAAACGGCGGTCGCCAAAAACATTCAGTACTTC.

This clonotype was picked up a small number of times. The V call is TRBV7-2, the J call TRBJ1-2, with 7 bases fitting TRBD1. Trimming at V came to 5 bases and at J to 2 bases, leaving 2 bases not matched to a gene. The CDR3 is 13 amino acids. In germline, CDR1 is SGHTA, CDR2 FQGNSA. Written as DNA, the CDR3 is TGTGCCAGCAGCGCGGACAGGAACTATGGCTACACCTTC. This sequence encodes CASSADRNYGYTF.

The chain couples TRBV20-1 to TRBJ2-3, with no clear D. Trimming cost V 6 bases and J 0 bases, with 13 bases left between them. CDR3 length equals 14 residues. Per germline, CDR1 DFQATT and CDR2 SNEGSKA (reference sequence). CDR3 nucleotide sequence: TGCAGTGCGCCCCACTACCCTAGCACAGATACGCAGTATTTT. Encoded protein: CSAPHYPSTDTQYF.

This chain joins TRBV7-2 and TRBJ2-7; TRBD1 matches 8 bases. Per the germline V gene, CDR1 is SGHTA and CDR2 is FQGNSA. The CDR3 extends over 15 amino acids. The V segment lost 6 bases and the J segment 1 base; nucleotides outside the gene matches: 8. DNA for the CDR3: TGTGCCAGCAGGTCGGTTACAGGGGGATCCTACGAGCAGTACTTC. Its protein product is CASRSVTGGSYEQYF.

Here the CDR3 reads CASSHGYTF. CDR3 nucleotide sequence: TGTGCCAGCAGCCATGGCTACACCTTC. V usage is TRBV7-9 and J usage is TRBJ1-2; no reliable D call. The CDR3 sequence is 9 residues long. Trimming took 5 bases from V and 6 from J, leaving 1 base between them. The V gene's germline CDR1 is SEHNR and CDR2 FQNEAQ (reference sequence).

This clonotype was recorded a few times. The rearrangement uses TRBV28 and TRBJ2-2; 8 nucleotides align to TRBD1. CDR1 is MDHEN and CDR2 is SYDVKM in the germline V gene. CDR3 length: 17 amino acids. Unmatched junction bases numbered 7, after V lost 1 base and J lost 3 bases. The chain's CDR3 is CASSLFSPGGHTGELFF. The CDR3 DNA reads as TGTGCCAGCAGTTTATTCAGTCCAGGGGGCCACACCGGGGAGCTGTTTTTT.

This clonotype was observed a handful of times. The chain recombines TRBV11-2 with TRBJ2-7; D gene ambiguous. The CDR3 is 14 residues long. CDR1 is SGHAT and CDR2 is FQNNGV in the germline V gene. The V gene lost 3 bases and the J gene lost 0 bases, with 9 bases spanning the gap. The CDR3 is CASSFPVSSYEQYF. The CDR3 region has the DNA TGTGCCAGCAGCTTCCCGGTGAGCTCCTACGAGCAGTACTTC. Full variable domain (rest looked up from reference TRBV11-2 and TRBJ2-7): EAGVAQSPRYKIIEKRQSVAFWCNPISGHATLYWYQQILGQGPKLLIQFQNNGVVDDSQLPKDRFSAERLKGVDSTLKIQPAKLEDSAVYLCASSFPVSSYEQYFGPGTRLTVT.

The rearrangement links TRBV6-2 or TRBV6-3 to TRBJ2-3; D is perhaps TRBD2 (5 bases). The V and J ends lost 2 bases and 4 bases respectively, with 13 bases between them. Germline CDR1 MNHEY, CDR2 SVGEGT. The CDR3 length is 15 residues. The DNA of the CDR3 is TGTGCCAGCAGTTACCGTTTCGAGGGTCCAGATACGCAGTATTTT. It specifies CASSYRFEGPDTQYF.

The chain joins TRBV18 to TRBJ2-3; no definite D call. The length of the CDR3 is 14 residues. The germline V gene encodes CDR1 KGHSH and CDR2 LQKENI. The V end was cut by 2 bases, the J end by 2 bases, with 8 bases between. CDR3 amino acids: CASSPNPATDTQYF. In DNA form, the CDR3 reads TGTGCCAGCTCACCAAATCCCGCCACAGATACGCAGTATTTT.